The 4 T cell receptor beta chains below come from one sample, sequenced in a study of T cell repertoires in cytomegalovirus infection. Using its own MiXCR run on the reads, TCRdb lists one record per CDR3 protein. The data contain 150,000 to 200,000 distinct CDR3 sequences, about a fifth of them singletons. The antigens of these receptors remain unknown. Sequenced material: CD8+ T cells from cultured PBMCs, taken from culture after CMV antigen stimulation. The source is a human donor in good health (CMV status not recorded). Some clones in this sample may be carry-over from other donors' samples.

In its sample, this clonotype was seen a few times. For the CDR3, the DNA is TGCAGTGCTAAGACAATCAGGGGGGACCCCTACGAGCAGTACTTC. It is translated as CSAKTIRGDPYEQYF. V is TRBV20-1 and J is TRBJ2-7; tentative D call: TRBD1 (7 bases). Deletions cut 4 bases from V and 2 bases from J, with 18 bases between. CDR3 length equals 15 residues. CDR1 is DFQATT, CDR2 SNEGSKA, per germline (reference sequence).

This clonotype has only a few counts. This chain joins TRBV5-6 and TRBJ1-1; D is unclear. Between the trimmed V and J ends, which lost 0 bases and 0 bases, there was a span of 6 bases. Germline lookup yields CDR1 SGHDT and CDR2 YYEEEE. The CDR3 loop spans 14 amino acids. The CDR3 is CASSLAGMNTEAFF. The CDR3 coding sequence is TGTGCCAGCAGCTTGGCCGGGATGAACACTGAAGCTTTCTTT.

The chain has TRBV28 and TRBJ2-7; D call uncertain. The CDR3 covers 12 residues. The germline gives CDR1 MDHEN, CDR2 SYDVKM. The ends were cut back, 6 bases at V and 4 bases at J, with 10 bases in the middle. The CDR3 DNA reads TGTGCCAGCAGCTTAGCACTATACGAGCAGTACTTC. Protein: CASSLALYEQYF.

This chain joins TRBV4-1 and TRBJ2-7; the D is unclear. V shed 3 bases and J shed 1 base, with 10 bases lying between them. In germline, CDR1 is MGHRA, CDR2 YSYEKL. The CDR3 covers 14 residues. CDR3 nucleotides: TGCGCCAGCAGCCAGGAAGCCTCTTCCTACGAGCAGTACTTC. Translating gives CASSQEASSYEQYF.